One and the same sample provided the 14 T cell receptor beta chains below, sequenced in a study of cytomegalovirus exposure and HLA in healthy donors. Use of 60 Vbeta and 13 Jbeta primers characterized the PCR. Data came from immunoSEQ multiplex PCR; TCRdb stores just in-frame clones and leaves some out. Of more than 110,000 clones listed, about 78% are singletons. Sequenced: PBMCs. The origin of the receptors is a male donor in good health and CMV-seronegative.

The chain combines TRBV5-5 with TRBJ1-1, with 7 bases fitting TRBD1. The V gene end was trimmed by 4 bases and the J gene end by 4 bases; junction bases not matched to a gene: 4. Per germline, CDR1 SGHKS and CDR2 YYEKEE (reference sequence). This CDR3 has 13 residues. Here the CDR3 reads CASSVDRVTEAFF. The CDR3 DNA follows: TGTGCCAGCAGCGTCGACAGGGTCACTGAAGCTTTCTTT.

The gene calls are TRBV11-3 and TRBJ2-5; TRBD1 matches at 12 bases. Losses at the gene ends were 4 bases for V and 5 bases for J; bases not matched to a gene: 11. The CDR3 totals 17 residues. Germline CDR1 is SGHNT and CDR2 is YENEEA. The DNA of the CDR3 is TGTGCCAGCAGCTCCATAACCGGGACAGGGGGCTTGGAGACCCAGTACTTC. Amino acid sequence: CASSSITGTGGLETQYF.

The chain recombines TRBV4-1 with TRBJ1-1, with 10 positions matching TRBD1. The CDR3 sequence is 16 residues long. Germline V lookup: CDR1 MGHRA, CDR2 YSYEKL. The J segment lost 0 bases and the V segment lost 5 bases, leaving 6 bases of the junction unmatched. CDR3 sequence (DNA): TGCGCCAGCAGCACCAGGACAGGGGGTGTGAACACTGAAGCTTTCTTT. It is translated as CASSTRTGGVNTEAFF.

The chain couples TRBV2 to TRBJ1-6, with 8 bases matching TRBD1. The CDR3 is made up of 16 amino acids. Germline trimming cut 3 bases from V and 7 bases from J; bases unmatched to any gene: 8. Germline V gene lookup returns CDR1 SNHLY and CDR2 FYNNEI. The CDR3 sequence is CASSERQGAGNSPLHF. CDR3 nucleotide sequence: TGTGCCAGCAGTGAGCGGCAGGGGGCTGGGAATTCACCCCTCCACTTT. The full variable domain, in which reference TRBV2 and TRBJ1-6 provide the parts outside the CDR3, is EPEVTQTPSHQVTQMGQEVILRCVPISNHLYFYWYRQILGQKVEFLVSFYNNEISEKSEIFDDQFSVERPDGSNFTLKIRSTKLEDSAMYFCASSERQGAGNSPLHFGNGTRLTVT.

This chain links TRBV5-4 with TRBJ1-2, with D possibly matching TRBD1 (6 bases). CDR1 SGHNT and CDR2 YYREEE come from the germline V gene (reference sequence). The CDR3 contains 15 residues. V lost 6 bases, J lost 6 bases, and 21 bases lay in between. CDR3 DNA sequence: TGTGCCAGCACCTTCCGGACAGCCGGAATTAATGGCTACACCTTC. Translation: CASTFRTAGINGYTF. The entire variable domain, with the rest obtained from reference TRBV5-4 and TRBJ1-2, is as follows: ETGVTQSPTHLIKTRGQQVTLRCSSQSGHNTVSWYQQALGQGPQFIFQYYREEENGRGNFPPRFSGLQFPNYSSELNVNALELDDSALYLCASTFRTAGINGYTFGSGTRLTVV.

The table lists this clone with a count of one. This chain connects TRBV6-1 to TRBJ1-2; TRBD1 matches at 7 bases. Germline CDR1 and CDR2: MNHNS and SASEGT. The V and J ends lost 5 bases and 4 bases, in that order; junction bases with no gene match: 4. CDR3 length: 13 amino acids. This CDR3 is CASSIDRVYGYTF. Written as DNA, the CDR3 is TGTGCCAGCAGTATAGACAGGGTCTATGGCTACACCTTC.

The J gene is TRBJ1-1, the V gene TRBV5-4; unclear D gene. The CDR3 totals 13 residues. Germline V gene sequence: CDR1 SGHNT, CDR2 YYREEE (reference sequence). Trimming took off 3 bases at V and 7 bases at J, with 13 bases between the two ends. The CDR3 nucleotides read TGTGCCAGCAGCTCTAATGCCGTTGATGAAGCTTTCTTT. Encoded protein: CASSSNAVDEAFF. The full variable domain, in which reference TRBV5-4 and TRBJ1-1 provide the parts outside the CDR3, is ETGVTQSPTHLIKTRGQQVTLRCSSQSGHNTVSWYQQALGQGPQFIFQYYREEENGRGNFPPRFSGLQFPNYSSELNVNALELDDSALYLCASSSNAVDEAFFGQGTRLTVV.

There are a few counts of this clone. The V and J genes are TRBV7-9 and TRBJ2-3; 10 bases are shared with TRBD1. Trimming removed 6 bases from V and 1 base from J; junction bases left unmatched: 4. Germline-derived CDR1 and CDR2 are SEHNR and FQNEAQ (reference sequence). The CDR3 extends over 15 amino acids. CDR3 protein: CASSPGTGGTDTQYF. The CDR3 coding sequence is TGTGCCAGCAGTCCCGGGACAGGGGGCACAGATACGCAGTATTTT.

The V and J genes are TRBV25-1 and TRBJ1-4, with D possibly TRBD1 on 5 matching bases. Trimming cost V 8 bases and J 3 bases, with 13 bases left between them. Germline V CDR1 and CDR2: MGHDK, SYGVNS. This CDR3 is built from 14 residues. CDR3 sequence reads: CASGRGGSNEKLFF. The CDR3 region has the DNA TGTGCCAGCGGTAGGGGAGGGTCTAATGAAAAACTGTTTTTT.

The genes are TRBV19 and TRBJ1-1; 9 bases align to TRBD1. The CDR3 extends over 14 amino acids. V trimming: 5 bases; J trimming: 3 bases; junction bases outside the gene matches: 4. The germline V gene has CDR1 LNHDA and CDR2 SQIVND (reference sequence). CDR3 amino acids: CASSPGQGDTEAFF. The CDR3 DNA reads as TGTGCCAGTAGTCCGGGACAGGGAGACACTGAAGCTTTCTTT.

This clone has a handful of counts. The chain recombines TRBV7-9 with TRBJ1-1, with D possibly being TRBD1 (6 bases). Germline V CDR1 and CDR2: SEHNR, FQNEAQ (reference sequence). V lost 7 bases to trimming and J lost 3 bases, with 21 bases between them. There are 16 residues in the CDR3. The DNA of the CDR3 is TGTGCCAGCAATCTAATCACAGGGCGAAGAGACACTGAAGCTTTCTTT. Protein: CASNLITGRRDTEAFF.

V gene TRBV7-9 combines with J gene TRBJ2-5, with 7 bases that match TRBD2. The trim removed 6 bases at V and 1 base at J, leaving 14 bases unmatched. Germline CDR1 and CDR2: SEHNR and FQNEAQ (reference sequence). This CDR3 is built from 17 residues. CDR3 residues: CASSSLGWRESQETQYF. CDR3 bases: TGTGCCAGCAGTTCCCTAGGGTGGCGGGAGAGCCAAGAGACCCAGTACTTC.

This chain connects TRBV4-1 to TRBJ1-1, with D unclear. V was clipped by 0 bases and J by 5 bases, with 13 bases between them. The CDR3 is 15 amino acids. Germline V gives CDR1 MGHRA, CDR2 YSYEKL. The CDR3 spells CASSQEEGAGTEAFF. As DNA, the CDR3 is TGCGCCAGCAGCCAAGAGGAGGGCGCGGGGACTGAAGCTTTCTTT.

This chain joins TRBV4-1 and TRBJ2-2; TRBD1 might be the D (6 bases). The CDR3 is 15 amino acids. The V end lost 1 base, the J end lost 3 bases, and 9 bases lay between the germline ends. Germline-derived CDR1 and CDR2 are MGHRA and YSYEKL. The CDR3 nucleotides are TGCGCCAGCAGCCAAGCTCCAGGGGACACCGGGGAGCTGTTTTTT. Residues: CASSQAPGDTGELFF.